This T cell receptor (beta chain) was sequenced in a study of somatic mutations in cytotoxic T cells in rheumatoid arthritis (dated by TCRdb to about 2017). About the investigation overall: A FACSAria II or Sony SH800 was used to flow-sort some V beta antibody-stained T-cell populations at nearly 100% purity, and TCRB sequencing was also done on sorted V beta1+ cells. TCRB deep sequencing was performed for some 65 rheumatoid arthritis patients and about 20 healthy controls. The median ages of the patient and control groups were essentially identical. Whether expanded CD8+ T-cell clones in untreated, newly diagnosed rheumatoid arthritis carry somatic mutations was the study question, and clonality was characterized with TCRB deep sequencing. Points the paper makes about the study in general: An increase of CD8+ clonality with age was seen in patients (Spearman r ≈ 0.49) but not in healthy controls. It was unknown which antigens the expanded CD8+ clones targeted, and their absence from virus-specific databases did not exclude viral specificity. Several identical CD8+ TCRB sequences were found in both blood and synovial fluid, and in about an eighth of the roughly 65 patients the largest CD8+ clone exceeded 20% of CD8+ cells. No adjustment for multiple comparisons was made for the slight TRBV07 underrepresentation in patients. There was no significant difference in CD8+ T-cell clonality between rheumatoid arthritis patients and age-matched healthy controls.

The germline V gene supplies CDR1 MGHRA and CDR2 YSYEKL. The CDR3 covers 14 residues, taking in both the cysteine and the phenylalanine. The entry retains the CDR3 DNA only, 42 bases that are in frame from base 1. V and J lose 0 bases and 6 bases, and a span of 11 bases separates them. TCRB CDR3 sequencing used the immunoSEQ assay on genomic DNA. Per the original workflow: Analyses were restricted to productive TCRB rearrangements. Clonality was expressed as a Shannon entropy-based productive clonality index, with each clone defined by a unique TCRB CDR3 sequence. To calculate repertoire overlap between two samples, the template counts of each clone were considered relative to each sample's total templates. A correlation with a Spearman r of 0.55 to 0.75 was found between V-gene usage by flow cytometry and V-gene usage by TCRB sequencing. TCRdb mirrors the immuneACCESS table, restricted to in-frame sequences. Some clones are absent from its copies; in checked studies, under half trace to an unresolved V gene, and the reason for the others is unknown. From that table come the V and J calls and clone size; the DNA was used to work out D and trimming. Recorded for this sample are about 12,000 clones; under 85% of them occurred a single time. The ten largest clones represent 12% to 15% of the sample.

This clone was recorded a few times. The antigen this receptor binds is unknown. There are no base qualities to consult, and no much larger clone falls within one base. With a median age of approximately 61 years (range roughly 20-70) and around 50% female, the healthy controls consisted of 15 to 25 blood donors whose buffy coats were used. On an AutoMACS, CD4+ and CD8+ cells were isolated via positive magnetic bead selection, and their purity was verified by flow cytometry. Peripheral blood mononuclear cells were obtained using density gradient separation with Ficoll-Paque PLUS. Using Nucleospin Tissue or Tissue XS kits, DNA was extracted from CD4-enriched, CD8-enriched or PBMC samples, with quantification by a Qubit 2.0 fluorometer.

The source material was CD8+ T cells sorted from blood. The chain is assembled from TRBV4-1 and TRBJ1-2; the D region possibly corresponds to TRBD1 (5 bases align). This clonotype originated in a woman aged 60-75 years in good health. This receptor carries the CDR3 CASSQDHGGDGYTF. The sequenced DNA is TGCGCCAGCAGCCAAGATCATGGGGGGGATGGCTACACCTTC.